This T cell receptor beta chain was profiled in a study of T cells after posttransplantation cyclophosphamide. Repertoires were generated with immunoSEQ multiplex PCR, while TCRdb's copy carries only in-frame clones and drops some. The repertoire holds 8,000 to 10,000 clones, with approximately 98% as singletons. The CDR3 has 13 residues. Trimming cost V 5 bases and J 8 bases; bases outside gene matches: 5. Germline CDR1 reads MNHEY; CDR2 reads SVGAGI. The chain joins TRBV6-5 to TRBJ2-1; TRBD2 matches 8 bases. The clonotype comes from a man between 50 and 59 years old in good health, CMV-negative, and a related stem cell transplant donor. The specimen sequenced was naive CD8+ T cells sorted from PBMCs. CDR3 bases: TGTGCCAGCAGTGGACTAGCCGGGGATGAGCAGTTCTTC. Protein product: CASSGLAGDEQFF.